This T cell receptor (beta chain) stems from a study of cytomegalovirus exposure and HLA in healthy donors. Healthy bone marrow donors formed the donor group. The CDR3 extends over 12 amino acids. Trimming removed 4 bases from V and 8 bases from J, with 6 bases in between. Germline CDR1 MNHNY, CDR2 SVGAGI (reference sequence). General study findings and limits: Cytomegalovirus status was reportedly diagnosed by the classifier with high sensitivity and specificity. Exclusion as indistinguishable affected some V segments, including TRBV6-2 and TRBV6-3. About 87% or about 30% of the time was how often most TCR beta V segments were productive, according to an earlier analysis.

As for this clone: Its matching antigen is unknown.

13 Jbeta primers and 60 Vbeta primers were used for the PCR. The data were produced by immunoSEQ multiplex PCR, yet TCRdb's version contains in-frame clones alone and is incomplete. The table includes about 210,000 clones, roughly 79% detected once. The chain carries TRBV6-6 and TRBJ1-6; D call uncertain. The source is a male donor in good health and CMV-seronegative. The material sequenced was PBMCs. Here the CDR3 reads CASSSADSPLHF. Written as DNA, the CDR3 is TGTGCCAGCAGTTCCGCGGATTCACCCCTCCACTTT.